This TCR beta chain comes out of a study of T cell responses to AZD1222 COVID-19 vaccine. Broader study findings: Only after the peak T cell response were repertoires sampled. Clonal diversity was possibly underestimated, and white British individuals and females predominated among donors.

About this clone: Its antigen is not identified.

Produced via immunoSEQ multiplex PCR; TCRdb's table is partial and in-frame only. This sample has 150,000 to 160,000 clones, with around nine tenths found just once. The CDR3 has 16 amino acids. Germline V gives CDR1 SNHLY, CDR2 FYNNEI. V shed 6 bases, J shed 9 bases, and the junction held 14 bases outside the gene matches. Sample: peripheral blood, taken 28 days after the second AZD1222 dose. This receptor was taken from an adult who received the AZD1222 COVID-19 vaccine. V is TRBV2 and J is TRBJ2-3; 11 nucleotides agree with TRBD2. CDR3 amino acids: CASRGWSGTSGGTQYF. The CDR3 DNA reads TGTGCCAGCAGAGGTTGGTCCGGGACTAGCGGTGGGACGCAGTATTTT.